The following is a TCR beta chain sequence with its context. Its antigen has not been determined. Base qualities are not provided; no much larger clone lies one nucleotide away. This specimen's treatment or condition label, per the study, means: live attenuated yellow fever vaccine strain. PBMCs were isolated from peripheral blood using a standard Ficoll-Paque protocol. Dynabeads CD4 and CD8 positive selection kits were used to isolate CD4 and CD8 T-cell fractions. TriZol was used to extract RNA from bulk PBMCs, from CD4 and CD8 fractions, and from dextramer-positive and dextramer-negative fractions. The sample comes from a study of T cells after yellow fever vaccination (dated by TCRdb to about 2019). In the study overall: Libraries from fractions with low cell numbers were prepared with the SMART-Seq v4 Ultra Low Input RNA kit. To follow T-cell clones before and after primary and booster YFV17D yellow fever vaccination, bulk TCR alpha and beta repertoires were sequenced over time. Two healthy male donors made up the cohort, one aged 18 to 30 years and the other aged 30 to 40 years. Blood was collected at multiple timepoints before and after primary and secondary immunization, and bulk PBMC replicates and cell subsets were isolated. What the work shows at the level of the full study, not this receptor alone: Most clones expanded after primary vaccination were re-detected after the booster (approximately 95% of CD4 and approximately 89% of CD8), suggesting broad memory maintenance. A small fraction of clonotypes showed up in both the CD4 and CD8 compartments, probably as a result of convergent recombination. Compared with the primary T-cell response, the secondary T-cell response was weaker but faster, peaking on day 5 rather than day 15. Computational filtering was needed because FACS-sorted repertoires could contain abundant contaminating clonotypes from the bulk population. Because only a couple of donors were included in the study, the extent to which the findings can be generalized is limited.

TCR cDNA was made using 5'RACE template switching, a step that added a universal primer site and unique molecular identifiers. Priming of cDNA synthesis was performed from both the TCR alpha and TCR beta constant segments. Two PCR steps were used to amplify libraries, with sample barcodes and sequencing adapters being added in the second step. Sequencing of the libraries was done on either Illumina HiSeq 2500 (2x100 bp) or NovaSeq (2x150 bp). The source study handled its data this way. MIGEC was used to demultiplex reads and collapse the reads into UMI consensus sequences, and MiXCR was used for V(D)J alignment. Clonotypes responding to the vaccine were identified with edgeR on replicate PBMC samples, with the criteria of FDR below 0.01 and a log2 fold change above 5 up to day 15. Each bulk clonotype was labeled CD4 or CD8 based on which sequenced repertoire, CD4 or CD8, contained the clonotype at higher abundance. The public reads were run again by TCRdb, first through fastp at Q25 and then through MiXCR, and only productive beta chains were kept. Entries are consolidated by CDR3 protein sequence, retaining the most common genes and DNA. The V and J calls follow TCRdb's processing rather than the paper's. The sample table contains over 100,000 distinct CDR3 sequences; only one count was recorded for 8.4% of them. The leading ten clones occupy roughly 27% of the sample.

CDR1 and CDR2, per the germline V gene, are SGHNT and YENEEA. Its CDR3 holds 14 amino acids, cysteine through phenylalanine. The kept DNA is CDR3 alone, 42 bases in frame from the first base. Compared with germline, V lacks 6 bases and J lacks 2 bases; bases without a gene match: 3. The sequencing used CD8+ T cells sorted from PBMCs, collected 45 days after the yellow fever booster vaccination. This chain is built from TRBV11-3 and TRBJ2-7, with TRBD1 identical over 11 junction bases. The receptor was derived from a man aged 30-40 years who received the YFV17D yellow fever vaccine. For the CDR3, the sequence is CASRRDRGAYEQYF. The DNA sequence is TGTGCCAGCAGACGGGACAGGGGGGCCTACGAGCAGTACTTC.